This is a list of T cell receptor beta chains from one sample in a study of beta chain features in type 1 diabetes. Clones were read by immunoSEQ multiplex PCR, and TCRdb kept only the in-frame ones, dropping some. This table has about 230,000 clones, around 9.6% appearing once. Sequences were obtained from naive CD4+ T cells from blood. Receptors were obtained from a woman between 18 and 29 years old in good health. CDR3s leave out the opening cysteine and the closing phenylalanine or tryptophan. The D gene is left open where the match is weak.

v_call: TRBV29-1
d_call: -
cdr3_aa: SVKARSVNTEAF

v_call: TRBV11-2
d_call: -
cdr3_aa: ASSSGPLNTIY

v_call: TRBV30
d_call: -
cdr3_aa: AWSVKGVVNSPLH

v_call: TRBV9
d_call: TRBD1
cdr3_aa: ASRKGQGAGSEQF

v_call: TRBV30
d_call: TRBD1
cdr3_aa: AWGFGQGGEKLF

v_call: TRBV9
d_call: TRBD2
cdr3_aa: ASSVGLAGVVGELF

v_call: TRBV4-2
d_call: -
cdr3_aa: ASSQVLPGNSNQPQH

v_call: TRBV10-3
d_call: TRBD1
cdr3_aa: AISAGTGPNTEAF

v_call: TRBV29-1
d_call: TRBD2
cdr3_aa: SVGGLAGGDGETQY

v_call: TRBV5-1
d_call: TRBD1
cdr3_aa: ASSFGQGGQNTEAF

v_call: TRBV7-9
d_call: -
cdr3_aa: ASSLQAVGREKLF

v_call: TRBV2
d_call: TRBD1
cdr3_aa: AGGQGAKYEQF

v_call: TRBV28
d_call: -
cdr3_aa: ASSFLDIQETQY

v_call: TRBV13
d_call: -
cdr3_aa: ASSPGGGRLTEAF

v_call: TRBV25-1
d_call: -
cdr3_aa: ASSESGGMGSPLH

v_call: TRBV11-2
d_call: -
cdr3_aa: ASSQAREETQY

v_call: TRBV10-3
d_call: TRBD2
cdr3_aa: ASISGDLDTQY

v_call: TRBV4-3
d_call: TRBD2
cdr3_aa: ATRLAGSGGELF

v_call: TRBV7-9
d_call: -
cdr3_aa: ASSLAPDSYYGYT

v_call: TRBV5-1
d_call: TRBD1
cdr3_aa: ASSFRQGALNTEAF

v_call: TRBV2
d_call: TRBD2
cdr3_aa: ASIWLAGSSYNEQF

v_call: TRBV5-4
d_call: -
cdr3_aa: ASSLMVSRSGETQY

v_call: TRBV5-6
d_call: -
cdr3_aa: ASSFQGNQPQH

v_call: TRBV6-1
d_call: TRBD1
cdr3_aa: ASTLPGQGRETQY

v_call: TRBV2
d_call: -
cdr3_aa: ASSEGALGGETQY

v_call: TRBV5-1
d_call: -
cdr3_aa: ASSADSTYEQY

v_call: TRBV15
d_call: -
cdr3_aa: ATSRARGEGKKH

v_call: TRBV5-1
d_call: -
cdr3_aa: ASSLERVNTEAF

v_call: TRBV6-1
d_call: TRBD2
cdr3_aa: ASSPSGRALDEQY

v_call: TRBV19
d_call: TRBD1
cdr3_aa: ASSTTGISDEQF

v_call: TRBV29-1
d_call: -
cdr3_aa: SVSGLFGNEQF